The subject of this entry is one T cell receptor beta chain. The CDR3 totals 15 residues. J was trimmed by 4 bases and V by 3 bases; bases with no gene match: 5. Per germline, CDR1 MNHEY and CDR2 SMNVEV (reference sequence). Original handling: The authors estimated nucleated cell counts from reference gene primer amplification. Here immunoSEQ multiplex PCR was the method, and the copy in TCRdb shows in-frame clones only, minus some. For V, J and clone size, that table is used; D and trimming come from the DNA. The sample has tens of thousands of clones; just over 85% are singletons. These data originate in a study of blood T cell repertoires in COVID-19. Study-level information: T cells, B-cell-depleted T cells, or PBMCs provided the cDNA or gDNA that served as material.

The chain carries TRBV27 and TRBJ2-3; the match to TRBD1 covers 9 bases. The TCR comes from a man between 50 and 59 years old with active COVID-19. The sequenced sample was peripheral blood. The CDR3 DNA is TGTGCCAGCAGTTTGCCGGGACAGGGTCCAGATACGCAGTATTTT. Protein sequence: CASSLPGQGPDTQYF.